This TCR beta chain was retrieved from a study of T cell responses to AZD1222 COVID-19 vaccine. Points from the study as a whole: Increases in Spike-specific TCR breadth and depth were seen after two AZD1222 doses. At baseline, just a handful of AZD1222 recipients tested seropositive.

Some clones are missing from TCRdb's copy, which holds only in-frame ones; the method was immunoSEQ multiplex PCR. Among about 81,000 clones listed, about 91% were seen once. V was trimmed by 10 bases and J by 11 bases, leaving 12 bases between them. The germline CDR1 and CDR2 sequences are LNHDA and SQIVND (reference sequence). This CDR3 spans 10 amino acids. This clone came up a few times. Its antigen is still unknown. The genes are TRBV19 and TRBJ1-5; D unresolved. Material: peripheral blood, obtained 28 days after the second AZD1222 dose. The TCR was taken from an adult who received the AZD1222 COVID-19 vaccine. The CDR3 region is CATGVGAQHF. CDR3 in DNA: TGTGCCACCGGAGTTGGGGCCCAGCATTTT.